This T cell receptor (beta chain) was recorded in a study of T-cell memory formation after mild COVID-19. V shed 2 bases and J 7 bases; nucleotides not matched to a gene: 5. CDR3 size: 13 residues. Germline CDR1 MNHEY, CDR2 SMNVEV (reference sequence). The authors produced TCR alpha and TCR beta cDNA libraries with sample barcodes and UMIs by 5'RACE using constant-segment primers. TCRdb analysed the 5' RACE reads with MiXCR anew, one entry per CDR3 protein. The table includes roughly 350,000 distinct CDR3 sequences, about 13% detected once. Study-wide findings and caveats: There was a balanced CD4/CD8 profile in clones contracting day 15 to 85, and later expanders leaned CD4+. That cross-reactive memory joined was suggested by some responding clones appearing in pre-infection memory.

As concerns this clonotype: Its antigen is as yet unknown.

The sequenced material came from PBMCs or a T cell subset sorted from them (not recorded which). The chain couples TRBV27 to TRBJ2-7, with 7 nucleotides matching TRBD2. This TCR was recovered from a man aged 18 to 29 who had mild COVID-19 (a few samples of this study predate the infection). Cell type and time point are not known. CDR3 DNA: TGTGCCAGCAGTTTAAACATCGGGGGGGAGCAGTACTTC. Its translation is CASSLNIGGEQYF.